This entry lists 18 T cell receptor beta chains sequenced from one sample in a study of blood T cells in healthy people across ages. The use of a sample-barcoded 5' primer and a J-beta primer mix characterized a second PCR of roughly 6 to 12 cycles. TCRdb re-analysed the 5' RACE reads in MiXCR, keeping a single row per CDR3 protein. The sample has 780,000 or so distinct CDR3 sequences, approximately 25% seen once; the top ten hold approximately 3.7%. This same sample was also part of a study on T cells of mothers and their children.

Sequenced: blood. These receptors were collected from a boy younger than 18 in good health.

The chain links TRBV20-1 to TRBJ2-1; tentative D call: TRBD2 (7 bases). The CDR3 is 15 amino acids. V was trimmed by 0 bases and J by 4 bases, leaving 13 bases between them. Germline loops: CDR1 DFQATT, CDR2 SNEGSKA (reference sequence). The CDR3 region has the DNA TGCAGTGCTAGAGAGGGGGCGGGAGCTTACAATGAGCAGTTCTTC. Translating gives CSAREGAGAYNEQFF.

This clonotype was seen a handful of times. Written as DNA, the CDR3 is TGCGCCAGCAGCCTCGGAACCGGACCGGGAGAGCAGTTCTTC. This sequence encodes CASSLGTGPGEQFF. This chain links TRBV4-3 with TRBJ2-5; tentatively, D is TRBD2 (5 bases). The J call may be in error: the DNA end matches TRBJ2-1 better. The germline gives CDR1 LGHNA, CDR2 YSLEER. CDR3 size: 14 residues.

The chain couples TRBV4-1 to TRBJ1-1; weak D call: TRBD1 (6 bases). CDR1 and CDR2 (germline): MGHRA, YSYEKL. The CDR3 is 15 amino acids. The V gene lost 4 bases and the J gene lost 1 base, with 13 bases spanning the gap. The CDR3 DNA follows: TGCGCCAGCAGCCGCGCGGGACATCAGAACACTGAAGCTTTCTTT. This translates into CASSRAGHQNTEAFF.

The V and J genes are TRBV15 and TRBJ2-5, with D possibly being TRBD2 (6 bases). The J call may not be correct, given that the DNA end is closer to TRBJ2-1. Germline values: CDR1 LNHNV, CDR2 YYDKDF (reference sequence). The length of the CDR3 is 12 residues. Here the CDR3 reads CATSRVSGEQFF. The CDR3 bases are TGTGCCACCAGCAGAGTTAGCGGTGAGCAGTTCTTC.

The rearrangement joins TRBV3-1 to TRBJ2-1, with no clear D. Trimming left V 5 bases short and J 0 bases short, with 14 bases between. Germline assignment: CDR1 LGHDT and CDR2 YNNKEL (reference sequence). The CDR3 spans 16 residues. The CDR3 nucleotides read TGTGCCAGCAGCAAACGAACGAAGGCCTCCTACAATGAGCAGTTCTTC. Residues: CASSKRTKASYNEQFF.

The chain couples TRBV9 to TRBJ1-4; 9 bases line up with TRBD1. In germline, CDR1 is SGDLS, CDR2 YYNGEE. V shed 0 bases, J shed 7 bases, and the junction held 7 bases outside the gene matches. The CDR3 covers 16 residues. The CDR3 coding sequence is TGTGCCAGCAGCGTAGGGCCGGGACAGGGAGGTGAAAAACTGTTTTTT. This gives the protein CASSVGPGQGGEKLFF.

Note on this clonotype: At one boundary the junction diverges from the germline segment, which might be a read error. The chain employs TRBV7-9 and TRBJ2-1, with D tentatively TRBD1 (6 bases). The V gene's germline CDR1 is SEHNR and CDR2 FQNEAQ (reference sequence). The CDR3 runs to 15 residues. The CDR3 region is CASSSPGTSYNAQFF. CDR3 nucleotides: TGTGCCAGCAGCTCCCCGGGGACATCCTACAATGCGCAGTTCTTC.

This clonotype was observed a few times. The V gene is TRBV4-3, the J gene TRBJ2-5; D uncertain. The CDR3 extends over 14 amino acids. Looked up from germline, CDR1 is LGHNA and CDR2 is YSLEER. V was pared by 1 base and J by 0 bases, with 6 bases between. CDR3 sequence: CASSQGRYQETQYF. CDR3 in DNA: TGCGCCAGCAGCCAAGGACGCTACCAAGAGACCCAGTACTTC.

The rearrangement joins TRBV18 to TRBJ2-1; 12 nucleotides line up with TRBD2. Germline values: CDR1 KGHSH, CDR2 LQKENI. CDR3 length equals 15 residues. With 5 bases clipped from V and 6 bases from J, the junction kept 5 bases outside the gene matches. The CDR3, as DNA: TGTGCCAGCTCATTTACTAGCGGGAGGACCAATGAGCAGTTCTTC. Translated: CASSFTSGRTNEQFF.

The chain combines TRBV28 with TRBJ1-2; 8 bases are a match to TRBD1. V lost 6 bases to trimming and J lost 6 bases; unmatched junction nucleotides: 6. The CDR3 has 13 amino acids. Germline V gene data show CDR1 as MDHEN and CDR2 as SYDVKM. DNA of the CDR3: TGTGCCAGCAGCCGGACAGGGTTGAATGGCTACACCTTC. As protein: CASSRTGLNGYTF.

The CDR3 DNA follows: TGCAGTGCTAGAGATCTGGATCAGGGCAGCGGTACGCAGTATTTT. Amino acids: CSARDLDQGSGTQYF. The chain combines TRBV20-1 with TRBJ2-3; D assignment may be TRBD1 or TRBD2 (5 bases each). Germline loops: CDR1 DFQATT, CDR2 SNEGSKA (reference sequence). The germline V and J ends were trimmed by 0 bases and 8 bases, with 18 bases remaining between them. The CDR3 extends over 15 amino acids.

This clonotype turned up a few times. The chain uses TRBV28 and TRBJ1-1; TRBD1 aligns across 10 bases. This CDR3 region has 16 residues. Per germline, CDR1 MDHEN and CDR2 SYDVKM. With V trimmed by 6 bases and J by 5 bases, 12 bases remained unmatched. DNA of the CDR3: TGTGCCAGCAGAGACCCACAGACAGGGGGCCTTACTGAAGCTTTCTTT. The encoded protein is CASRDPQTGGLTEAFF. Full variable domain (remainder filled in from reference TRBV28 and TRBJ1-1): DVKVTQSSRYLVKRTGEKVFLECVQDMDHENMFWYRQDPGLGLRLIYFSYDVKMKEKGDIPEGYSVSREKKERFSLILESASTNQTSMYLCASRDPQTGGLTEAFFGQGTRLTVV.

There are a few counts of this clonotype. The chain couples TRBV12-3 or TRBV12-4 to TRBJ2-3, with D possibly called TRBD1 or TRBD2 (5 bases each). V shed 1 base and J shed 2 bases, with 19 bases lying between them. There are 18 residues in the CDR3. As DNA, the CDR3 is TGTGCCAGCAGTTTAGTAAGACTGCCGGGACCTTACACAGATACGCAGTATTTT. Its translation: CASSLVRLPGPYTDTQYF.

The sample holds a few counts of this clonotype. The chain combines TRBV11-2 with TRBJ1-1; tentatively, D is TRBD1 (5 bases). Germline CDR1 SGHAT, CDR2 FQNNGV. The CDR3 contains 16 residues. The V end lost 5 bases, the J end lost 0 bases, and 16 bases lay between the germline ends. The CDR3 region has the DNA TGTGCCAGCAGCCCGCCAACCCAGGGTATGAACACTGAAGCTTTCTTT. Translated, it gives CASSPPTQGMNTEAFF.

This clonotype came up a few times. This chain uses TRBV27 with TRBJ2-5; D remains ambiguous. Per germline, CDR1 MNHEY and CDR2 SMNVEV (reference sequence). V shed 2 bases and J shed 11 bases, with 15 bases lying between them. This CDR3 comprises 13 residues. CDR3 sequence: CASSLGITREQYF. The CDR3 DNA is TGTGCCAGCAGTTTAGGAATCACACGAGAGCAGTACTTC.

The CDR3 protein is CASSLGQGRGYNEQFF. The CDR3, as DNA: TGTGCCAGCAGCTTAGGGCAGGGGAGAGGGTACAATGAGCAGTTCTTC. V and J are TRBV7-9 and TRBJ2-1; D perhaps matches TRBD1 (6 bases). This CDR3 spans 16 amino acids. Trimming cost V 1 base and J 4 bases, with 14 bases left between them. CDR1 SEHNR and CDR2 FQNEAQ come from the germline V gene (reference sequence).

The J gene is TRBJ1-3, the V gene TRBV7-9, with unresolved D. The CDR3 runs 15 residues. CDR1 is SEHNR and CDR2 is FQNEAQ in the germline V gene (reference sequence). V shed 3 bases and J shed 4 bases, with 13 bases lying between them. In DNA form, the CDR3 reads TGTGCCAGCAGCTTTATTCAGCTAAGCGGAAACACCATATATTTT. Amino acid sequence: CASSFIQLSGNTIYF.

The sample holds many counts of this clonotype. The gene calls are TRBV20-1 and TRBJ2-5; D uncertain. V shed 5 bases and J shed 5 bases, with 3 bases lying between them. This CDR3 contains 9 residues. Germline CDR1 and CDR2: DFQATT and SNEGSKA (reference sequence). This CDR3 reads CSAGETQYF. CDR3 nucleotides: TGCAGTGCTGGTGAGACCCAGTACTTC.